The next 2 T cell receptor beta chains were all read from a single sample in a study of patients and donors after allogeneic stem cell transplantation. TCRdb ran MiXCR on the RT-PCR reads and lists one entry per CDR3 protein. The top ten hold approximately 5.9% of the sample, which has about a million distinct CDR3 sequences, more than 15% seen once. Material for sequencing was blood, either unsorted or a sorted T cell fraction (not recorded which). These receptor sequences come from a human donor who was either an allogeneic HSCT recipient or a stem cell or donor lymphocyte infusion donor (not recorded which). It is not recorded whose cells these are; they may come from a transplant donor.

The V call is TRBV11-1, the J call TRBJ2-1; 7 bases match TRBD2. J lost 2 bases, V lost 5 bases, and 3 bases had no gene match. The CDR3 runs 14 residues. Germline assignment: CDR1 SGHAT and CDR2 FQDESV (reference sequence). The CDR3 is CASSRAGTYNEQFF. CDR3 DNA sequence: TGTGCCAGCAGCCGAGCGGGGACCTACAATGAGCAGTTCTTC.

The rearrangement uses TRBV7-9 and TRBJ2-1; D not resolved. This CDR3 has 15 residues. CDR1 is SEHNR, CDR2 FQNEAQ, per germline (reference sequence). V was cut by 5 bases and J by 5 bases, with 16 bases left in between. The CDR3 sequence: CASSIRDNTHNEQFF. CDR3 in DNA: TGTGCCAGCAGCATTCGAGACAACACCCACAATGAGCAGTTCTTC.